This entry features one TCR beta chain sequence. Its specificity is not known. The sample is drawn from a study of CD8 T cell repertoires and HIV-1 epitope variants. At the level of the study: Separate from the cultures, 1M uncultured T cells served as baseline.

Profiled with immunoSEQ multiplex PCR; TCRdb holds only in-frame clones, not every one. In the table there are some 4,700 clones, 66% of which are singletons. CDR1 SGDLS and CDR2 YYNGEE come from the germline V gene. V lost 3 bases, J lost 1 base, and 10 bases stayed unmatched. The CDR3 has 17 residues. This chain connects TRBV9 to TRBJ1-2, with 9 bases aligning to TRBD1. The receptor's source is a male donor with HIV. Sequencing used cultured CD8+ T cells derived from PBMCs. For the CDR3, the DNA is TGTGCCAGCAGCGCACCGGGACAGGGCACTTTTAACTATGGCTACACCTTC. It translates to CASSAPGQGTFNYGYTF.